This T cell receptor (beta chain) derives from a study of blood T cell repertoires in COVID-19. Overall study context: Specimens from acute and convalescent COVID-19 originated in the United States, Italy and Spain.

The repertoire was sequenced with immunoSEQ multiplex PCR; TCRdb's copy has only in-frame clones and lacks some. The table has about 300,000 clones, just under 90% seen once. The CDR3 runs 16 residues. V shed 2 bases and J 3 bases; nucleotides not matched to a gene: 6. Germline loops: CDR1 MDHEN, CDR2 SYDVKM. In this sample, this clone turned up once. During active infection, Seattle patients enrolled and were then monitored through disease. The receptor was isolated from a woman aged 25-40 years with COVID-19, enrolled during active disease. Sequenced input: peripheral blood. This chain joins TRBV28 and TRBJ1-5; 8 positions match TRBD1. CDR3 protein: CASSLISGGTNQPQHF. As DNA, the CDR3 is TGTGCCAGCAGTTTAATCTCAGGGGGCACCAATCAGCCCCAGCATTTT. Full variable domain (remainder filled in from reference TRBV28 and TRBJ1-5): DVKVTQSSRYLVKRTGEKVFLECVQDMDHENMFWYRQDPGLGLRLIYFSYDVKMKEKGDIPEGYSVSREKKERFSLILESASTNQTSMYLCASSLISGGTNQPQHFGDGTRLSIL.